Listed here is a single TCR beta chain. As yet, its antigen is unknown. One end of the junction varies from germline; a read error may be responsible. The sample is drawn from a study of brain metastases from non-small cell lung cancer. Study-wide results and limits: Brain metastases shared most TCR repertoire with primaries, with sparse T cells. In 55% to 70% of brain metastases, T-cell clones were expanded compared with matched primary tumors.

Germline CDR1 reads SEHNR; CDR2 reads FQNEAQ (reference sequence). CDR3 length: 14 amino acids. Sequencing used immunoSEQ multiplex PCR; TCRdb keeps in-frame clones, though not all of them. The sample carries some 4,200 clones, about 90% recorded once. Sequencing input: primary lung tumor tissue. The gene calls are TRBV7-9 and TRBJ2-7; 8 bases map to TRBD1. This TCR derives from a donor over 35 with non-small cell lung cancer. The CDR3 DNA reads TGTGCCAGCAGCTATGGGGACAGGCGCTACGAACAGTACTTC. This sequence encodes CASSYGDRRYEQYF.